This T cell receptor beta chain was profiled in a study of cytomegalovirus exposure and HLA in healthy donors. As for this clone: This specimen includes other DNA sequences encoding the same CDR3.

The germline V gene encodes CDR1 MGHDK and CDR2 SYGVNS. V dropped 6 bases and J dropped 10; count of bases not matched to a gene: 16. The length of the CDR3 is 15 residues. The PCR used 60 Vbeta and 13 Jbeta primers. The repertoire was sequenced with immunoSEQ multiplex PCR; TCRdb's copy has only in-frame clones and lacks some. The table lists approximately 150,000 clones, 68% of them singletons. Source material: PBMCs. The chain carries TRBV25-1 and TRBJ2-5, with 8 nucleotides matching TRBD2. The TCR sequence derives from a woman aged 18-29 years in good health and CMV-seropositive. The CDR3 DNA is TGTGCCAGCAGACCTGGACCGGCTAGCGGGTCTAGCCAGTACTTC. This encodes CASRPGPASGSSQYF.